Each of the 2 T cell receptor beta chains below was sequenced from the same sample in a study of cytomegalovirus exposure and HLA in healthy donors. The PCR employed 60 Vbeta primers together with 13 Jbeta primers. TCRdb's copy holds only in-frame clones and misses some; the assay was immunoSEQ multiplex PCR. The sample holds 150,000 to 200,000 clones, more than 65% seen once. The specimen sequenced was PBMCs. The origin of the receptors is a woman between 50 and 59 years old in good health and CMV-seronegative.

The chain has TRBV29-1 and TRBJ1-5, with D perhaps TRBD1 (6 bases). Trimming pared 7 bases from V and 2 bases from J, leaving 9 bases between. Germline assignment: CDR1 SQVTM and CDR2 ANQGSEA. The CDR3 contains 12 residues. The CDR3 protein is CSGGGGNQPQHF. In DNA form, the CDR3 reads TGCAGCGGAGGGGGGGGCAATCAGCCCCAGCATTTT.

This clone was observed once. The gene calls are TRBV5-4 and TRBJ2-7; a weak D match, TRBD1 (6 bases). The CDR3 sequence is 13 residues long. Germline V gene sequence: CDR1 SGHNT, CDR2 YYREEE (reference sequence). The V end was cut by 1 base, the J end by 3 bases, with 8 bases between. As DNA, the CDR3 is TGTGCCAGCAGCTTGCGGACAGACTACGAGCAGTACTTC. It specifies CASSLRTDYEQYF.